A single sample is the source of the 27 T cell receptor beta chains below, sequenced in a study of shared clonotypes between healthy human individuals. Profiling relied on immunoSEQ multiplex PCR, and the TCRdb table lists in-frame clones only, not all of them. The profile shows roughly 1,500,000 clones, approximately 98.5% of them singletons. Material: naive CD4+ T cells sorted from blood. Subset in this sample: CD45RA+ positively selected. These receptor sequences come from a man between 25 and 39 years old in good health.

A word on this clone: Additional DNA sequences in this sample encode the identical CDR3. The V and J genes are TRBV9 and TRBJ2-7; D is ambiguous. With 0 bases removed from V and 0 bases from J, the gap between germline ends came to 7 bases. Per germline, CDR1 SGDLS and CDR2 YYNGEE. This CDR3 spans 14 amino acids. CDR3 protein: CASSVGPSSYEQYF. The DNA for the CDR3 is TGTGCCAGCAGCGTAGGGCCTTCCTCCTACGAGCAGTACTTC.

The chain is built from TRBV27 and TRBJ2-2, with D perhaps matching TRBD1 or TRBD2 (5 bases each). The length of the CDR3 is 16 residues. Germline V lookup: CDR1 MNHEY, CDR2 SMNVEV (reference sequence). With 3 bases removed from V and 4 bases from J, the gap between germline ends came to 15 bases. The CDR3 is CASSLLRGVGTGELFF. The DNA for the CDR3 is TGTGCCAGCAGTTTGCTGCGAGGGGTAGGCACCGGGGAGCTGTTTTTT.

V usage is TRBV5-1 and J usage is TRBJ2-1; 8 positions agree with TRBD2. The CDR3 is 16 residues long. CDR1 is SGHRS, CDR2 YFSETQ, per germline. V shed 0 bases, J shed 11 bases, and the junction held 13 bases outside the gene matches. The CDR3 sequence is CASSLAGSGGFRQQFF. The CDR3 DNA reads TGCGCCAGCAGCTTGGCCGGGTCGGGAGGGTTTAGGCAGCAGTTCTTC. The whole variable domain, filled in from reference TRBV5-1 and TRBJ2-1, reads KAGVTQTPRYLIKTRGQQVTLSCSPISGHRSVSWYQQTPGQGLQFLFEYFSETQRNKGNFPGRFSGRQFSNSRSEMNVSTLELGDSALYLCASSLAGSGGFRQQFFGPGTRLTVL.

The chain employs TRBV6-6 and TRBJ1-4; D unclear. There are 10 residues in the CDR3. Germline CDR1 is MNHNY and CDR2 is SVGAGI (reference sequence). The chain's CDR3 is CATFGEKLFF. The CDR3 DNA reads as TGTGCGACCTTCGGGGAAAAACTGTTTTTT.

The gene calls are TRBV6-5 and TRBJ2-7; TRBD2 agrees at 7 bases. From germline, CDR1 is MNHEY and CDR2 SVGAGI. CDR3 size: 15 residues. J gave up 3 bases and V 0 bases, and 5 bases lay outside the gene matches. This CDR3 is CASSYSGGNVYEQYF. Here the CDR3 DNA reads TGTGCCAGCAGTTACTCGGGGGGGAACGTCTACGAGCAGTACTTC.

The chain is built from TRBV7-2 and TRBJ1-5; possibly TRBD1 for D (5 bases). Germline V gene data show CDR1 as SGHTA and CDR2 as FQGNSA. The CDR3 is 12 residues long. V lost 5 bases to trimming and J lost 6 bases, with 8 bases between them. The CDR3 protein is CASSGQSQPQHF. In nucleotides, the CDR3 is TGTGCCAGCAGCGGACAATCTCAGCCCCAGCATTTT.

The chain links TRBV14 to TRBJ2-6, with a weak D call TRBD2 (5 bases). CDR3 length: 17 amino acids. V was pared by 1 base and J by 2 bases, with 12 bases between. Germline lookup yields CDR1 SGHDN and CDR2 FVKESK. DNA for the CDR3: TGTGCCAGCAGCCAAGGAATTTCCGGGGCTGGGGCCAACGTCCTGACTTTC. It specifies CASSQGISGAGANVLTF.

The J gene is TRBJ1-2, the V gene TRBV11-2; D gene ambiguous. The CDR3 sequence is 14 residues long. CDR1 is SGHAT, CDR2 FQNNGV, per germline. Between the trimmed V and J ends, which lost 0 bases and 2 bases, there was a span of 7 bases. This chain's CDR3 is CASSLDGRNYGYTF. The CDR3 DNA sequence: TGTGCCAGCAGCTTAGATGGCCGGAACTATGGCTACACCTTC.

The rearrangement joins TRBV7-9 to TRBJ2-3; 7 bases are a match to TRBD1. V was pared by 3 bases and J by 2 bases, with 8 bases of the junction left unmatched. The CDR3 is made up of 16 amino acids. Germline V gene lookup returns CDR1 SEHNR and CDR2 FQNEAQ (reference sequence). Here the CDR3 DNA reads TGTGCCAGCAGCTTCCAACACAGGGGATCCACAGATACGCAGTATTTT. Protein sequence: CASSFQHRGSTDTQYF. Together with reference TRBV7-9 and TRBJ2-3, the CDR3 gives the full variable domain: DTGVSQNPRHKITKRGQNVTFRCDPISEHNRLYWYRQTLGQGPEFLTYFQNEAQLEKSRLLSDRFSAERPKGSFSTLEIQRTEQGDSAMYLCASSFQHRGSTDTQYFGPGTRLTVL.

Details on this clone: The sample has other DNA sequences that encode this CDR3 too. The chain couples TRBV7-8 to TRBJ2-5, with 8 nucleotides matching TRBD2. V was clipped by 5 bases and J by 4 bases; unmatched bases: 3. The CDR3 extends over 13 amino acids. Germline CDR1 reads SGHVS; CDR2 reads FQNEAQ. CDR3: CASSPRGGETQYF. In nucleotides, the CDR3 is TGTGCCAGCAGCCCACGGGGGGGAGAGACCCAGTACTTC.

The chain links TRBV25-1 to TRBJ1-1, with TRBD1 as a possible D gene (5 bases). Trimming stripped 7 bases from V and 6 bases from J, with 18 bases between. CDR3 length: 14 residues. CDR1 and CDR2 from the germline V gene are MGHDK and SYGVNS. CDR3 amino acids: CASTARGGGAEAFF. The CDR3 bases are TGTGCCAGCACGGCTCGGGGGGGTGGAGCTGAAGCTTTCTTT.

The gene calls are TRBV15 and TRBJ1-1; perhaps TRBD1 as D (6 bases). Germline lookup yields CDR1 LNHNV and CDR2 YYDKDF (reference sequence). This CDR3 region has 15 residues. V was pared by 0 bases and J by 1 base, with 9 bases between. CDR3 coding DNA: TGTGCCACCAGCAGAGACGTAGGGGGGAACACTGAAGCTTTCTTT. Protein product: CATSRDVGGNTEAFF.

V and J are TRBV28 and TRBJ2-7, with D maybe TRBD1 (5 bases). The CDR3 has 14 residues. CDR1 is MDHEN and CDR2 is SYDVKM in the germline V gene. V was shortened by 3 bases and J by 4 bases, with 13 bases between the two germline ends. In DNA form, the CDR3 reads TGTGCCAGCAGTTTGACAGCCCCAGCTTACGAGCAGTACTTC. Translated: CASSLTAPAYEQYF.

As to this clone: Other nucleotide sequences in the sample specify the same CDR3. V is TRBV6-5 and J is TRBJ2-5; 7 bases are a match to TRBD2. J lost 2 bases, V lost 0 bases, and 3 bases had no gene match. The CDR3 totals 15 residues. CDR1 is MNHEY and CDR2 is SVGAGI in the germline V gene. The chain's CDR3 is CASSYSGGGQETQYF. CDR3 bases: TGTGCCAGCAGTTACTCGGGGGGAGGGCAAGAGACCCAGTACTTC.

CDR3 amino acids: CSVARLAGGPEQYF. CDR3 DNA sequence: TGCAGCGTTGCCCGTCTAGCGGGAGGACCCGAGCAGTACTTC. V and J are TRBV29-1 and TRBJ2-7, with 11 positions matching TRBD2. With V trimmed by 4 bases and J by 6 bases, 8 bases remained unmatched. Per the germline V gene, CDR1 is SQVTM and CDR2 is ANQGSEA. The CDR3 runs to 14 residues.

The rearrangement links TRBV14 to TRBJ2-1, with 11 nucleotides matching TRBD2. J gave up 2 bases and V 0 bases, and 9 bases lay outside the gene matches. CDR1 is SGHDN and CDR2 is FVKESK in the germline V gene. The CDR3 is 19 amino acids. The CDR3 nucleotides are TGTGCCAGCAGCCAAGATCCACTAGCGGGAGTAGGGACCTACAATGAGCAGTTCTTC. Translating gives CASSQDPLAGVGTYNEQFF.

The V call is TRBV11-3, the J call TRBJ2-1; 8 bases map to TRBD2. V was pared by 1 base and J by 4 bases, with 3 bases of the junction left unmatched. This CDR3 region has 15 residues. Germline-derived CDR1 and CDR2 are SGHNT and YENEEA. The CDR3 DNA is TGTGCCAGCAGCTTAGGGACTAGCCTTTACAATGAGCAGTTCTTC. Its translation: CASSLGTSLYNEQFF.

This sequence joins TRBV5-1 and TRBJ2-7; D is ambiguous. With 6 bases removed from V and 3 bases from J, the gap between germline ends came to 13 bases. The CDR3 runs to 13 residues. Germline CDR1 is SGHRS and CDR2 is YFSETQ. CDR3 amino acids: CASTDGPLYEQYF. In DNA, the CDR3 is TGCGCCAGCACTGACGGGCCCCTCTACGAGCAGTACTTC. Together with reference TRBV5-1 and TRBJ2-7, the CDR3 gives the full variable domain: KAGVTQTPRYLIKTRGQQVTLSCSPISGHRSVSWYQQTPGQGLQFLFEYFSETQRNKGNFPGRFSGRQFSNSRSEMNVSTLELGDSALYLCASTDGPLYEQYFGPGTRLTVT.

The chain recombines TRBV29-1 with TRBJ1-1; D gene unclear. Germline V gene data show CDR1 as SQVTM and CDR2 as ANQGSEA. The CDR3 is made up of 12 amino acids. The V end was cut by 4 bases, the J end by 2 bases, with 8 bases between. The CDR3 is CSVVGRNTEAFF. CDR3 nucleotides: TGCAGCGTTGTTGGGAGAAACACTGAAGCTTTCTTT. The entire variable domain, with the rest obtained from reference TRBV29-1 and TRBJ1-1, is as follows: SAVISQKPSRDICQRGTSLTIQCQVDSQVTMMFWYRQQPGQSLTLIATANQGSEATYESGFVIDKFPISRPNLTFSTLTVSNMSPEDSSIYLCSVVGRNTEAFFGQGTRLTVV.

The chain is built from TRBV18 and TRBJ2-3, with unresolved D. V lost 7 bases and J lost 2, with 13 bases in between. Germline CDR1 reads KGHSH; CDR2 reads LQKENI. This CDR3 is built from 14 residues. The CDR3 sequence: CASLSGSSTDTQYF. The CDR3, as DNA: TGTGCCAGCTTATCGGGCAGCTCCACAGATACGCAGTATTTT.

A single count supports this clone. DNA of the CDR3: TGTGCCAGCAGCCGAACGGGGGACAGGCAGTTCTTC. Protein: CASSRTGDRQFF. V is TRBV9 and J is TRBJ2-1; TRBD1 might be the D (7 bases). Between the trimmed V and J ends, which lost 4 bases and 12 bases, there was a span of 14 bases. Germline V gene lookup returns CDR1 SGDLS and CDR2 YYNGEE. This CDR3 contains 12 residues.

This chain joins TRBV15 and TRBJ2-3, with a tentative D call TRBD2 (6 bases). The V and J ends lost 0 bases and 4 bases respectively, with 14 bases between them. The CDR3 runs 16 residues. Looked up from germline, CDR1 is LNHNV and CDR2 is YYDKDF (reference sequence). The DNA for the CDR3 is TGTGCCACCAGCAGAGATTACGGGGGAGAACCAGATACGCAGTATTTT. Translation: CATSRDYGGEPDTQYF.

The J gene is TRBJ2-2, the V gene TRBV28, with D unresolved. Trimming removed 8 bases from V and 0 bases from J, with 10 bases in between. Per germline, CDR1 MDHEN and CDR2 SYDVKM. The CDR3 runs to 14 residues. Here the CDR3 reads CASQIWTNTGELFF. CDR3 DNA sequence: TGTGCCAGCCAAATTTGGACGAACACCGGGGAGCTGTTTTTT.

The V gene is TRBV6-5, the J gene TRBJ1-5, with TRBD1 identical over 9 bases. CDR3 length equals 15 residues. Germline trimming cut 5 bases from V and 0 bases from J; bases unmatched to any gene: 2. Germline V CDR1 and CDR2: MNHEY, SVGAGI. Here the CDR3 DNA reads TGTGCCAGCAGTGGGACAGGGAATAGCAATCAGCCCCAGCATTTT. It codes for CASSGTGNSNQPQHF.

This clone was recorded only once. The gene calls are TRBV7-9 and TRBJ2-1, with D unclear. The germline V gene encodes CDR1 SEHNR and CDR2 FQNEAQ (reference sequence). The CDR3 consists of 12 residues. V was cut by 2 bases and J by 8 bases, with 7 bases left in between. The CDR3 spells CASSLRSDEQFF. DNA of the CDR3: TGTGCCAGCAGCTTAAGATCCGATGAGCAGTTCTTC.

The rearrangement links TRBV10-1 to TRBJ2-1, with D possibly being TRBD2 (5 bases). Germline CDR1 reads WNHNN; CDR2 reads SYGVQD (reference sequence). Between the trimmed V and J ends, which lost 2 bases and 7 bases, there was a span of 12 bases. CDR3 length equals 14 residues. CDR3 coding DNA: TGCGCCAGCAGTGAGACCGGACCGGGGAATGAGCAGTTCTTC. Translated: CASSETGPGNEQFF.

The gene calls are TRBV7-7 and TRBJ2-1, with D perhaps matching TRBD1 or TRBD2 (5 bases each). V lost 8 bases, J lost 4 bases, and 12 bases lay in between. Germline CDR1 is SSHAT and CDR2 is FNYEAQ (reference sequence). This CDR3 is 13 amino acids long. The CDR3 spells CASSGPPYNEQFF. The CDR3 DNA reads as TGTGCCAGCTCGGGACCACCTTACAATGAGCAGTTCTTC.